A single sample is the source of the 5 T cell receptor beta chains below, sequenced in a study of blood T cell repertoires in COVID-19 (dated by TCRdb to about 2020). The library was generated by the immunoSEQ multiplex PCR assay. The immuneACCESS repertoire file appears here via TCRdb, limited to in-frame rearrangements. These files lack a portion of the clones; in checked studies, under half of the deficit traces to unresolved V genes, and the cause of the others is not known. The sample table holds tens of thousands of clones, of which 80% to 90% were seen once. The top ten clonotypes cover 1% to 1.5% of the sample. Specimen: peripheral blood. Receptors were obtained from a man aged 60 to 75 with acute or convalescent COVID-19.

This clone appeared once. The chain couples TRBV4-3 to TRBJ1-2; maybe TRBD1 (5 bases). V was clipped by 0 bases and J by 5 bases, with 16 bases between them. Germline V gene lookup returns CDR1 LGHNA and CDR2 YSLEER. This CDR3 region has 16 residues. The CDR3 DNA sequence: TGCGCCAGCAGCCAAGATTTGTTCGGGGGATTGTATGGCTACACCTTC. This encodes CASSQDLFGGLYGYTF.

The CDR3 spells CASSQDALGAEAFF. DNA for the CDR3: TGCGCCAGCAGCCAAGATGCTTTAGGAGCTGAAGCTTTCTTT. The chain combines TRBV4-1 with TRBJ1-1; D call uncertain. The CDR3 is made up of 14 amino acids. The germline V gene has CDR1 MGHRA and CDR2 YSYEKL. The ends were cut back, 0 bases at V and 6 bases at J, with 11 bases in the middle.

J is TRBJ1-2 and V is TRBV5-6, with 7 bases lining up with TRBD1. The V gene's germline CDR1 is SGHDT and CDR2 YYEEEE. J gave up 6 bases and V 2 bases, and 10 bases lay outside the gene matches. The CDR3 loop spans 15 amino acids. The CDR3 spells CASSFPGQNPHGYTF. Written as DNA, the CDR3 is TGTGCCAGCAGCTTCCCGGGACAGAACCCCCATGGCTACACCTTC.

The CDR3 here is CASSPWDSLNTEAFF. The DNA of the CDR3 is TGCGCCAGCAGCCCCTGGGACAGCTTGAACACTGAAGCTTTCTTT. The V gene is TRBV4-1, the J gene TRBJ1-1; 7 bases line up with TRBD1. This CDR3 comprises 15 residues. With V trimmed by 4 bases and J by 0 bases, 5 bases remained unmatched. Germline V gives CDR1 MGHRA, CDR2 YSYEKL.

This chain uses TRBV2 with TRBJ1-2; tentatively, D is TRBD1 (5 bases). Trimming took 6 bases from V and 5 from J, leaving 13 bases between them. Germline V gene sequence: CDR1 SNHLY, CDR2 FYNNEI. The CDR3 covers 13 residues. This chain's CDR3 is CASRPFPGYGYTF. CDR3 DNA: TGTGCCAGCAGACCTTTCCCAGGGTATGGCTACACCTTC.